One sample yielded the 30 T cell receptor beta chains listed below, sequenced in a study of shared clonotypes between healthy human individuals. Using immunoSEQ multiplex PCR, the repertoire was profiled, and TCRdb retains in-frame clones only, with some absent. The top ten clones hold 0.55% to 0.7% of a sample with more than 900,000 clones, around 82% of them seen once. Sequenced input: memory CD4+ T cells from PBMCs. Subset of the sample: CD45RA-negative fraction. These TCRs come from a man between 18 and 35 years old in good health. Some clones in this sample may be carry-over from other donors' samples.

This clone showed up many times. This same CDR3 is encoded by further DNA sequences in the sample. J is TRBJ2-7 and V is TRBV27; D ambiguous. CDR3 length equals 11 residues. Between the trimmed V and J ends, which lost 3 bases and 3 bases, there was a span of 3 bases. Per germline, CDR1 MNHEY and CDR2 SMNVEV (reference sequence). CDR3 protein: CASSFLYEQYF. The DNA of the CDR3 is TGTGCCAGCAGTTTTCTCTACGAGCAGTACTTC.

Ten or more counts support this clone. The V and J genes are TRBV6-4 and TRBJ2-1; 9 nucleotides agree with TRBD2. The CDR3 runs 18 residues. Unmatched junction bases numbered 12, after V lost 6 bases and J lost 0 bases. Looked up from germline, CDR1 is MRHNA and CDR2 is SNTAGT. CDR3 sequence reads: CASSRRLADPSSYNEQFF. The CDR3 nucleotides are TGTGCCAGCAGCCGACGACTAGCGGACCCCAGCTCCTACAATGAGCAGTTCTTC.

With regard to this clone: One end of the junction is discordant with germline, which a read error may explain. J is TRBJ1-1 and V is TRBV19; 11 nucleotides match TRBD1. The CDR3 consists of 16 residues. CDR1 and CDR2 (germline): LNHDA, SQIVND (reference sequence). CDR3 sequence: CASSISRTGGYTETFF. CDR3 DNA sequence: TGTGCCAGTAGTATATCCAGGACAGGGGGCTATACTGAAACTTTCTTT.

This chain links TRBV27 with TRBJ2-7, with TRBD1 matching over 7 bases. CDR1 is MNHEY and CDR2 is SMNVEV in the germline V gene (reference sequence). J gave up 7 bases and V 7 bases, and 13 bases lay outside the gene matches. The CDR3 covers 14 residues. The DNA for the CDR3 is TGTGCCAGCATCAGCGACAGGGCACTAGGGGAGCAGTACTTC. Its translation: CASISDRALGEQYF.

V and J are TRBV11-3 and TRBJ1-3; weak D call: TRBD1 (6 bases). V lost 5 bases, J lost 2 bases, and 10 bases lay in between. Germline V gene data show CDR1 as SGHNT and CDR2 as YENEEA. The CDR3 spans 14 residues. CDR3 residues: CASSATGTGNTIYF. CDR3 DNA sequence: TGTGCCAGCAGCGCTACAGGGACTGGAAACACCATATATTTT.

For this clone: A much larger clone sits a single nucleotide away, making a read error possible. This specimen includes other DNA sequences encoding the same CDR3. J is TRBJ2-1 and V is TRBV6-6, with a possible D match to TRBD2 (5 bases). This CDR3 comprises 14 residues. V was shortened by 0 bases and J by 4 bases, with 7 bases between the two germline ends. CDR1 and CDR2 (germline): MNHNY, SVGAGI (reference sequence). The CDR3 loop is CASSYSTIYNEQFF. The DNA of the CDR3 is TGTGCCAGCAGTTACTCGACTATATACAATGAGCAGTTCTTC.

With regard to this clone: A read error likely explains this, since a far larger clone differs by one base. The J gene is TRBJ2-5, the V gene TRBV7-9; D possibly matches TRBD1 or TRBD2 (5 bases each). The germline V gene has CDR1 SEHNR and CDR2 FQNEAQ (reference sequence). This CDR3 spans 13 amino acids. Deletions cut 5 bases from V and 5 bases from J, with 12 bases between. As DNA, the CDR3 is TGTGCCAGCAGCCCCCGGGGCTCGGAGACCCAGTACTTC. It yields the protein CASSPRGSETQYF.

The chain joins TRBV5-1 to TRBJ2-1, with 9 positions matching TRBD2. This CDR3 region has 15 residues. The V and J ends lost 1 base and 8 bases, in that order; junction bases with no gene match: 7. Germline assignment: CDR1 SGHRS and CDR2 YFSETQ. CDR3 in amino acids: CASSLQAGGNHEQFF. DNA for the CDR3: TGCGCCAGCAGCTTGCAAGCGGGAGGTAACCATGAGCAGTTCTTC.

This clone was found a few times. V gene TRBV5-1 combines with J gene TRBJ1-1; TRBD1 is a possible D gene (5 bases). Trimming left V 4 bases short and J 2 bases short, with 15 bases between. The CDR3 consists of 15 residues. The germline V gene has CDR1 SGHRS and CDR2 YFSETQ. The DNA for the CDR3 is TGCGCCAGCAGCCCGGGGGGGTTCGGTAACACTGAAGCTTTCTTT. Residues: CASSPGGFGNTEAFF.

This clone has a single count. The rearrangement uses TRBV4-1 and TRBJ2-3; TRBD2 aligns across 7 bases. Unmatched junction bases numbered 4, after V lost 0 bases and J lost 1 base. The V gene's germline CDR1 is MGHRA and CDR2 YSYEKL. This CDR3 has 16 amino acids. Here the CDR3 reads CASSQDGAGGTDTQYF. The CDR3 DNA is TGCGCCAGCAGCCAAGACGGTGCGGGGGGCACAGATACGCAGTATTTT.

This clone was seen at least ten times. The chain has TRBV4-2 and TRBJ2-5; D might be TRBD2 (7 bases). V shed 4 bases and J shed 6 bases, with 18 bases lying between them. The CDR3 loop spans 15 amino acids. Germline CDR1 is LGHNA and CDR2 is YNFKEQ. CDR3 DNA: TGTGCCAGCAGCCCGGACCAGGGAGGGGGGAAGACCCAGTACTTC. It yields the protein CASSPDQGGGKTQYF.

The rearrangement uses TRBV7-2 and TRBJ1-1, with 7 nucleotides matching TRBD1. With V trimmed by 5 bases and J by 4 bases, 7 bases remained unmatched. This CDR3 is 14 amino acids long. Germline-derived CDR1 and CDR2 are SGHTA and FQGNSA. CDR3 residues: CASSRQQGFTEAFF. The DNA for the CDR3 is TGTGCCAGCAGCCGCCAACAGGGGTTCACTGAAGCTTTCTTT.

This rearrangement joins TRBV2 to TRBJ1-5, with 7 bases identical to TRBD1. Germline CDR1 and CDR2: SNHLY and FYNNEI. V dropped 7 bases and J dropped 1; count of bases not matched to a gene: 7. CDR3 length: 15 amino acids. The CDR3: CASKRQGGSNQPQHF. In DNA form, the CDR3 reads TGTGCCAGCAAAAGACAGGGAGGAAGCAATCAGCCCCAGCATTTT. The full variable domain, with the rest looked up from reference TRBV2 and TRBJ1-5, is EPEVTQTPSHQVTQMGQEVILRCVPISNHLYFYWYRQILGQKVEFLVSFYNNEISEKSEIFDDQFSVERPDGSNFTLKIRSTKLEDSAMYFCASKRQGGSNQPQHFGDGTRLSIL.

V and J are TRBV9 and TRBJ2-7, with D possibly TRBD1 on 6 matching bases. V shed 6 bases and J shed 7 bases, with 20 bases lying between them. Germline V gives CDR1 SGDLS, CDR2 YYNGEE. The CDR3 is made up of 14 amino acids. CDR3 in amino acids: CASTPGPSQGEQYF. The CDR3 DNA reads TGTGCCAGCACCCCGGGCCCCTCCCAGGGGGAGCAGTACTTC.

Only one count was recorded for this clone. Within the sample, other DNA sequences also encode this same CDR3. This chain links TRBV9 with TRBJ1-2; possibly TRBD1 for D (5 bases). V lost 0 bases to trimming and J lost 5 bases, with 11 bases between them. The germline V gene has CDR1 SGDLS and CDR2 YYNGEE. This CDR3 is built from 14 residues. In nucleotides, the CDR3 is TGTGCCAGCAGCGTAGGCCGGGGGAATTATGGCTACACCTTC. Amino acid sequence: CASSVGRGNYGYTF.

The chain has TRBV10-2 and TRBJ2-1; no firm D call. Germline V gene lookup returns CDR1 WSHSY and CDR2 SAAADI. V lost 6 bases to trimming and J lost 0 bases, with 6 bases between them. The CDR3 runs to 13 residues. Here the CDR3 reads CASRTLSYNEQFF. In nucleotides, the CDR3 is TGCGCCAGCAGGACTCTCTCCTACAATGAGCAGTTCTTC.

This clone was counted only a few times. This chain uses TRBV5-1 with TRBJ2-1; no definite D call. The CDR3 sequence is 15 residues long. Trimming stripped 3 bases from V and 6 bases from J, with 16 bases between. Germline CDR1 and CDR2: SGHRS and YFSETQ. The DNA for the CDR3 is TGCGCCAGCAGCTCGGACGTCAGTACTCCCAATGAGCAGTTCTTC. Its translation is CASSSDVSTPNEQFF.

This sequence joins TRBV5-1 and TRBJ2-7, with 9 nucleotides matching TRBD1. J was trimmed by 5 bases and V by 3 bases; bases with no gene match: 12. Germline V gene sequence: CDR1 SGHRS, CDR2 YFSETQ. This CDR3 region has 16 residues. The CDR3 here is CASSYGQGTVIHEQYF. CDR3 DNA: TGCGCCAGCAGCTACGGACAGGGGACTGTCATCCACGAGCAGTACTTC. The full variable domain, completed using reference TRBV5-1 and TRBJ2-7, is KAGVTQTPRYLIKTRGQQVTLSCSPISGHRSVSWYQQTPGQGLQFLFEYFSETQRNKGNFPGRFSGRQFSNSRSEMNVSTLELGDSALYLCASSYGQGTVIHEQYFGPGTRLTVT.

This clone occurred once. V gene TRBV14 combines with J gene TRBJ1-2; D is perhaps TRBD1 (6 bases). CDR3 length equals 16 residues. The V gene's germline CDR1 is SGHDN and CDR2 FVKESK. Trimming pared 4 bases from V and 8 bases from J, leaving 23 bases between. CDR3 in DNA: TGTGCCAGCAGCCCGCAGGGGCCCTACCAGACTATGGGCTACACCTTC. Protein product: CASSPQGPYQTMGYTF. Drawing the rest from reference TRBV14 and TRBJ1-2, the complete variable domain is EAGVTQFPSHSVIEKGQTVTLRCDPISGHDNLYWYRRVMGKEIKFLLHFVKESKQDESGMPNNRFLAERTGGTYSTLKVQPAELEDSGVYFCASSPQGPYQTMGYTFGSGTRLTVV.

The V gene is TRBV29-1, the J gene TRBJ2-1; TRBD2 agrees at 11 bases. Germline CDR1 and CDR2: SQVTM and ANQGSEA. Trimming removed 4 bases from V and 13 bases from J; junction bases left unmatched: 12. The CDR3 totals 14 residues. CDR3 sequence: CSVGTSGQGGPQFF. CDR3 nucleotides: TGCAGCGTTGGGACTAGCGGGCAAGGGGGTCCTCAGTTCTTC.

The chain joins TRBV7-9 to TRBJ2-3; D gene unclear. V shed 11 bases and J shed 2 bases, with 17 bases lying between them. Looked up from germline, CDR1 is SEHNR and CDR2 is FQNEAQ (reference sequence). The CDR3 is made up of 14 amino acids. The CDR3 bases are TGTGCCGGGAACCGGGCCTCACTCACAGATACGCAGTATTTT. Protein: CAGNRASLTDTQYF.

The chain links TRBV5-5 to TRBJ2-5; D call uncertain. Germline CDR1 SGHKS, CDR2 YYEKEE (reference sequence). Trimming removed 2 bases at V and 5 bases at J, with 13 bases between. The CDR3 contains 14 residues. The CDR3 sequence is CASSFTAGVETQYF. CDR3 nucleotide sequence: TGTGCCAGCAGCTTCACAGCAGGTGTGGAGACCCAGTACTTC. Full variable domain (missing parts from reference TRBV5-5 and TRBJ2-5): DAGVTQSPTHLIKTRGQQVTLRCSPISGHKSVSWYQQVLGQGPQFIFQYYEKEERGRGNFPDRFSARQFPNYSSELNVNALLLGDSALYLCASSFTAGVETQYFGPGTRLLVL.

The gene calls are TRBV6-1 and TRBJ2-1; D might be TRBD2 (6 bases). The CDR3 totals 12 residues. Germline V gene sequence: CDR1 MNHNS, CDR2 SASEGT. Deletions cut 6 bases from V and 6 bases from J, with 9 bases between. CDR3 DNA sequence: TGTGCCAGCAGCCACGGGGGCAATGAGCAGTTCTTC. Its protein is CASSHGGNEQFF.

CDR3 amino acids: CASSPRPGQPTTDTQYF. For the CDR3, the DNA is TGTGCCAGCAGCCCCAGACCGGGACAGCCAACCACAGATACGCAGTATTTT. The V call is TRBV7-2, the J call TRBJ2-3; 7 bases map to TRBD1. Germline V gene data show CDR1 as SGHTA and CDR2 as FQGNSA. J lost 2 bases, V lost 5 bases, and 13 bases had no gene match. CDR3 length equals 17 residues.

The chain combines TRBV7-8 with TRBJ1-2; 9 nucleotides align to TRBD1. The CDR3 covers 17 residues. Germline V gives CDR1 SGHVS, CDR2 FQNEAQ. The ends lost 1 base at V and 3 bases at J; junction bases unmatched: 9. CDR3 nucleotide sequence: TGTGCCAGCAGCTTAGTCGCGAGGGGACAGGGTCACTATGGCTACACCTTC. Its protein is CASSLVARGQGHYGYTF.

The chain couples TRBV5-4 to TRBJ2-1; tentatively, D is TRBD1 or TRBD2 (5 bases each). V was cut by 4 bases and J by 3 bases, with 14 bases left in between. The germline V gene encodes CDR1 SGHNT and CDR2 YYREEE (reference sequence). This CDR3 comprises 15 residues. The CDR3 region has the DNA TGTGCCAGCAGCCTGGGTGGGACCGGCTACAATGAGCAGTTCTTC. This encodes CASSLGGTGYNEQFF.

The table lists this clone with many counts. This specimen includes other DNA sequences encoding the same CDR3. V is TRBV5-1 and J is TRBJ2-7; D uncertain. The CDR3 is made up of 15 amino acids. The germline V and J ends were trimmed by 0 bases and 0 bases, with 10 bases remaining between them. CDR1 is SGHRS and CDR2 is YFSETQ in the germline V gene. Written as DNA, the CDR3 is TGCGCCAGCAGCTTGGGAGTAGGTTTCTCCTACGAGCAGTACTTC. It is translated as CASSLGVGFSYEQYF.

V gene TRBV29-1 combines with J gene TRBJ1-4; no reliable D call. Germline-derived CDR1 and CDR2 are SQVTM and ANQGSEA. V lost 3 bases and J 2 bases, leaving 10 bases between the germline ends. This CDR3 has 14 amino acids. In DNA form, the CDR3 reads TGCAGCGTTGAGGCCCGGGGTACTAATGAAAAACTGTTTTTT. Translated, it gives CSVEARGTNEKLFF.

V and J are TRBV18 and TRBJ2-2; the D is unclear. Germline CDR1 is KGHSH and CDR2 is LQKENI. The CDR3 is 13 amino acids. The V and J ends lost 3 bases and 6 bases respectively, with 8 bases between them. CDR3 sequence reads: CASSPTVPGELFF. For the CDR3, the DNA is TGTGCCAGCTCACCGACCGTCCCCGGGGAGCTGTTTTTT.

The rearrangement uses TRBV2 and TRBJ2-3, with TRBD2 matching 9 bases. The CDR3 loop spans 17 amino acids. J gave up 5 bases and V 6 bases, and 15 bases lay outside the gene matches. Germline CDR1 and CDR2: SNHLY and FYNNEI. The CDR3 region has the DNA TGTGCCAGCAGGATGCCACGGGGGCGGGAGGGTGAAGATACGCAGTATTTT. It yields the protein CASRMPRGREGEDTQYF. The complete variable domain, with remaining parts taken from reference TRBV2 and TRBJ2-3, reads EPEVTQTPSHQVTQMGQEVILRCVPISNHLYFYWYRQILGQKVEFLVSFYNNEISEKSEIFDDQFSVERPDGSNFTLKIRSTKLEDSAMYFCASRMPRGREGEDTQYFGPGTRLTVL.